This TCR beta chain appears in the sequencing data of a study of shared clonotypes between healthy human individuals. Repertoires were generated with immunoSEQ multiplex PCR, while TCRdb's copy carries only in-frame clones and drops some. This repertoire shows millions of clones, roughly 94% found once; its top ten account for under 0.15%. Germline V gene lookup returns CDR1 SQVTM and CDR2 ANQGSEA. The CDR3 length is 13 residues. Trimming left V 8 bases short and J 2 bases short, with 14 bases between. Healthy adults negative for HIV, lacking recent acute infections or vaccinations, served as donors.

V gene TRBV29-1 combines with J gene TRBJ2-3; either TRBD1 or TRBD2 may fit D (5 bases each). This TCR came from a young man in good health. Sequencing was done on a sample of naive CD4+ T cells sorted from blood. Sample subset: CD45RA+ positively selected. This chain's CDR3 is CSSRGTSTDTQYF. DNA for the CDR3: TGCAGCTCCCGGGGCACCTCCACAGATACGCAGTATTTT.